This TCR beta chain comes out of a study of T cell responses to AZD1222 COVID-19 vaccine. Libraries were prepared by immunoSEQ multiplex PCR; TCRdb keeps only in-frame clonotypes and omits some of them. Here the sample spans under 150,000 clones, about 89% being singletons. Trimming cost V 1 base and J 2 bases, with 9 bases left between them. CDR3 length equals 16 residues. Germline V gene data show CDR1 as MNHNS and CDR2 as SASEGT. This sequence originates from an adult in good health. The chain has TRBV6-1 and TRBJ2-6; either TRBD1 or TRBD2 may supply D (5 bases each). Here the sequenced sample was peripheral blood, taken on day 0 of MenACWY control vaccination. The CDR3 DNA follows: TGTGCCAGCAGTGAAGATGGGGGAACTGGGGCCAACGTCCTGACTTTC. Amino acids: CASSEDGGTGANVLTF.